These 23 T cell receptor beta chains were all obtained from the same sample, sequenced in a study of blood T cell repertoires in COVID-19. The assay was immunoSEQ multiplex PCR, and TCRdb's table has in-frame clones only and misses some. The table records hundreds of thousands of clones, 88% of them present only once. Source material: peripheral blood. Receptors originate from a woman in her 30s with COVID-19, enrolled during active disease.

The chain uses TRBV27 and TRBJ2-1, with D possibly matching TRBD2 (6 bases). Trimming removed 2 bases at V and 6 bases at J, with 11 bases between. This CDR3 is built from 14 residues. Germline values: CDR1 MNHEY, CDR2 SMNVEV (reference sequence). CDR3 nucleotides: TGTGCCAGCAGTTTAGGCGGCGGGGTCAATGAGCAGTTCTTC. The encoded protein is CASSLGGGVNEQFF.

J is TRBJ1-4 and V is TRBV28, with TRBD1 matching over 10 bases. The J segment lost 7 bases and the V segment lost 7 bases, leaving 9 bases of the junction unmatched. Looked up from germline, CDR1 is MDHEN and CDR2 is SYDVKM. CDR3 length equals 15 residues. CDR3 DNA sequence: TGTGCCAGCACGGCCACCGGGACAGGGGTTGAAAAACTGTTTTTT. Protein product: CASTATGTGVEKLFF.

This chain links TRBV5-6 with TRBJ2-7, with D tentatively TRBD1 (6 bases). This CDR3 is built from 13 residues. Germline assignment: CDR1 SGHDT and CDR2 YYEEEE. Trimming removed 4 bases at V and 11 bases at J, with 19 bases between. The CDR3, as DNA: TGTGCCAGCAGCACCCCTTGGGCGGCAGGGGAGTACGTC. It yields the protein CASSTPWAAGEYV.

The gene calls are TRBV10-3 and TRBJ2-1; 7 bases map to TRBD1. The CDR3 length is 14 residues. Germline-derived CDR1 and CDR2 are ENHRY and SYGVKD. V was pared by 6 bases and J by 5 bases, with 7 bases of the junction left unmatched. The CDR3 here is CAISPGTVDNEQFF. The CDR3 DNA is TGTGCCATCAGCCCCGGGACAGTAGACAATGAGCAGTTCTTC.

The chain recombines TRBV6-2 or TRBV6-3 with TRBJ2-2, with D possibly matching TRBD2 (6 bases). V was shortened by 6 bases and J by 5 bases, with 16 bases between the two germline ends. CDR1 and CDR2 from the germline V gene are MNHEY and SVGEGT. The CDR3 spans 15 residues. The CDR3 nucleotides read TGTGCCAGCAGCCCCAGTGCGGGGCCAACCGGGGAGCTGTTTTTT. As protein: CASSPSAGPTGELFF.

CDR3 sequence (DNA): TGTGCCAGCAGCCAGGGACTAGCGGGAAATGAGCAGTTCTTC. Protein product: CASSQGLAGNEQFF. The chain combines TRBV5-6 with TRBJ2-1; 13 nucleotides agree with TRBD2. The CDR3 has 14 residues. Unmatched junction bases numbered 2, after V lost 4 bases and J lost 7 bases. The germline gives CDR1 SGHDT, CDR2 YYEEEE.

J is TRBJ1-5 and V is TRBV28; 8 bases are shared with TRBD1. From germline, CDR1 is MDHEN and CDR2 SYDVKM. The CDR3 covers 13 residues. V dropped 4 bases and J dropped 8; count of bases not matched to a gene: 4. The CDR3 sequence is CASSSPQGEPQHF. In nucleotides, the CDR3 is TGTGCCAGCAGTTCTCCACAGGGGGAGCCCCAGCATTTT.

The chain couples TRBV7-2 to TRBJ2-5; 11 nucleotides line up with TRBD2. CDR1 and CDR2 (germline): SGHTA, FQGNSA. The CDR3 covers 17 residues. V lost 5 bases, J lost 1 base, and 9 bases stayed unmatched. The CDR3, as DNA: TGTGCCAGCAGCCTCATGTGGGGACTAGCGGCCCAAGAGACCCAGTACTTC. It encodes CASSLMWGLAAQETQYF.

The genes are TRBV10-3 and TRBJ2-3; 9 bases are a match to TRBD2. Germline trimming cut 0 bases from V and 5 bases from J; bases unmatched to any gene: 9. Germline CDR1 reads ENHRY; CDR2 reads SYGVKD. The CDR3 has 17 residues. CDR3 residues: CAISESIAGGRGDTQYF. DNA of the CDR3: TGTGCCATCAGTGAGTCAATCGCGGGGGGGCGTGGAGATACGCAGTATTTT.

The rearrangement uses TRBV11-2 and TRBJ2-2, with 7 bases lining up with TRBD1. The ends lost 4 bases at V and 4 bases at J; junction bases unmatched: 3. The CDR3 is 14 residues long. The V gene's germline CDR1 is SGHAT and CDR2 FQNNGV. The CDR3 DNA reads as TGTGCCAGCAGCTGGACAGGCTCCACCGGGGAGCTGTTTTTT. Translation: CASSWTGSTGELFF.

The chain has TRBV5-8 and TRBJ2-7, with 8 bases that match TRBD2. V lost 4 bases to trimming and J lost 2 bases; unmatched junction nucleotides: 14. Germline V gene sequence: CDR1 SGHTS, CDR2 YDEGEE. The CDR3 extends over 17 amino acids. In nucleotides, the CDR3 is TGTGCCAGCAGCGCCTCCTTCGGGGGGCGGGGGGCCTACGAGCAGTACTTC. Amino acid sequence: CASSASFGGRGAYEQYF.

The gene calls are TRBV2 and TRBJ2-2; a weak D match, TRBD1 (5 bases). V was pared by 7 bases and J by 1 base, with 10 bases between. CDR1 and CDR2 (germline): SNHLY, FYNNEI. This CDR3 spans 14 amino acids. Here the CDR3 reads CASTPDRNTGELFF. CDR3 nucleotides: TGTGCCAGCACTCCTGACAGGAACACCGGGGAGCTGTTTTTT.

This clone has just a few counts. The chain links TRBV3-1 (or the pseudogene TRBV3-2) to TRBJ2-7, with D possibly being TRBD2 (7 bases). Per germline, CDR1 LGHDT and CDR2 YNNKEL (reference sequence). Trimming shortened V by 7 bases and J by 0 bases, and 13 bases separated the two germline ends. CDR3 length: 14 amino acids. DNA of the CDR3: TGTGCCAGCACCCCCGGGGGGCTCTCCTACGAGCAGTACTTC. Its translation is CASTPGGLSYEQYF.

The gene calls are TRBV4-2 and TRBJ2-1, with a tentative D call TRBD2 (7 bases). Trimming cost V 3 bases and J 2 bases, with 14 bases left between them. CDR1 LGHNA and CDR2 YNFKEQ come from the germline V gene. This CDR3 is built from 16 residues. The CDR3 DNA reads TGTGCCAGCAGCCAGGAAGGGGGGGGCACCTACAATGAGCAGTTCTTC. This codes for CASSQEGGGTYNEQFF.

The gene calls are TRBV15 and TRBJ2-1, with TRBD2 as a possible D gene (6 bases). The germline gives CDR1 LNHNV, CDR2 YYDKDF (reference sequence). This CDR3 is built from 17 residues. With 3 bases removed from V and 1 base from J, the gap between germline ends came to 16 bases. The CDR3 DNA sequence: TGTGCCACCAGCAGGGAGGGGATTAGCGGTTCCTACAATGAGCAGTTCTTC. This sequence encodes CATSREGISGSYNEQFF. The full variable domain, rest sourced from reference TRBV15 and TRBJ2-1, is DAMVIQNPRYQVTQFGKPVTLSCSQTLNHNVMYWYQQKSSQAPKLLFHYYDKDFNNEADTPDNFQSRRPNTSFCFLDIRSPGLGDTAMYLCATSREGISGSYNEQFFGPGTRLTVL.

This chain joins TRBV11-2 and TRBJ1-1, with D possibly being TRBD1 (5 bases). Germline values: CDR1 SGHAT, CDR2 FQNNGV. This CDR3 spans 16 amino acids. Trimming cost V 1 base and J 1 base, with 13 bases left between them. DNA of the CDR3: TGTGCCAGCAGCTTAGTTCAGGGCCCATCGAACACTGAAGCTTTCTTT. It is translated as CASSLVQGPSNTEAFF.

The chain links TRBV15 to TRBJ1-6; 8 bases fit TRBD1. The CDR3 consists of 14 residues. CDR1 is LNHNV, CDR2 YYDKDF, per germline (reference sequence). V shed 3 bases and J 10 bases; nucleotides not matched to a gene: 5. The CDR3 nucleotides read TGTGCCACCAGCAGTGACAGGGGTTGGTCACCCCTCCACTTT. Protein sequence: CATSSDRGWSPLHF.

The CDR3: CASSLRQGYTDTQYF. The CDR3 DNA reads TGTGCCAGCAGCCTGCGACAGGGGTACACAGATACGCAGTATTTT. This rearrangement joins TRBV6-2 or TRBV6-3 to TRBJ2-3, with 8 bases matching TRBD1. Trimming took 6 bases from V and 2 from J; bases not matched to a gene: 7. Germline V CDR1 and CDR2: MNHEY, SVGEGT. There are 15 residues in the CDR3.

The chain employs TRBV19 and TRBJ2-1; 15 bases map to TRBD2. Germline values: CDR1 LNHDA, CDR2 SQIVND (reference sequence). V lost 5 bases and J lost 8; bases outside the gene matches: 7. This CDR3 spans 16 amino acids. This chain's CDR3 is CASSDGTSGRQDEQFF. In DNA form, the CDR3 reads TGTGCCAGTAGTGACGGGACTAGCGGGAGGCAGGATGAGCAGTTCTTC.

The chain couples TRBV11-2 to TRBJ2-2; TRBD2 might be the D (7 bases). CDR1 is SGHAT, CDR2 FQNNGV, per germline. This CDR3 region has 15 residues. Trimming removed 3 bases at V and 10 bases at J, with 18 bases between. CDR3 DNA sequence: TGTGCCAGCAGCTTGGGGGGAGGGGGAATGGAGGAGCTGTTTTTT. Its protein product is CASSLGGGGMEELFF.

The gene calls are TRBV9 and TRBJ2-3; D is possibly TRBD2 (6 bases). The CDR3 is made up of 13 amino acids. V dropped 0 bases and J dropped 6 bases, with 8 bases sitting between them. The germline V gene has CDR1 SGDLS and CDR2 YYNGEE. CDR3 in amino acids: CASSVDLADTQYF. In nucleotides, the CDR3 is TGTGCCAGCAGCGTAGATCTAGCGGATACGCAGTATTTT.

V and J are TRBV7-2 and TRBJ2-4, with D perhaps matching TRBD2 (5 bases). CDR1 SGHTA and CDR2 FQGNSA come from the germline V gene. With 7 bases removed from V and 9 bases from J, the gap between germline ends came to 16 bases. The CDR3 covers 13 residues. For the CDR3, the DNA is TGTGCCAGCACCCCTGAGGGCCAAGGCATTCAGTACTTC. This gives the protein CASTPEGQGIQYF.

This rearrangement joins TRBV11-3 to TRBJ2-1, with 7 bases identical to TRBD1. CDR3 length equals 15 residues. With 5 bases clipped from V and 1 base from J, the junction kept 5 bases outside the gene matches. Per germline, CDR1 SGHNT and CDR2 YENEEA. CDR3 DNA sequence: TGTGCCAGCAGCCCTCGACAGGGTTCCTACAATGAGCAGTTCTTC. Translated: CASSPRQGSYNEQFF.